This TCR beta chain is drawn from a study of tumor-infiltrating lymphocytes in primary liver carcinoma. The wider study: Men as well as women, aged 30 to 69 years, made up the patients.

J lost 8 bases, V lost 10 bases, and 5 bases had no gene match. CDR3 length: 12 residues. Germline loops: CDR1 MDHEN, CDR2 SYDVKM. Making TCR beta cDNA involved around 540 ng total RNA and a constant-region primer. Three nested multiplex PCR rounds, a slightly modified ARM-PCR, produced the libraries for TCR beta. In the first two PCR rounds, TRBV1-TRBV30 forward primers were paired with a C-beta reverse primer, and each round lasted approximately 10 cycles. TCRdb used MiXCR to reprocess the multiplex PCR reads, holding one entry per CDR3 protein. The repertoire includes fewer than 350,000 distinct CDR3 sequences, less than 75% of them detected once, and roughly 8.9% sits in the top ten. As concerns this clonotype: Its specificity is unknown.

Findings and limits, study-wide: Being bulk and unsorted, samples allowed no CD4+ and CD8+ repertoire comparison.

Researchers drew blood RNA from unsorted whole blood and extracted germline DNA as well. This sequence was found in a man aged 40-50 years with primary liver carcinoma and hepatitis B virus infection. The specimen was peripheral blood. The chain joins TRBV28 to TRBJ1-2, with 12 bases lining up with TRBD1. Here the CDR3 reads CAIGGTGGGYTF. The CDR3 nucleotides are TGTGCCATTGGGGGGACAGGGGGCGGCTACACCTTC.